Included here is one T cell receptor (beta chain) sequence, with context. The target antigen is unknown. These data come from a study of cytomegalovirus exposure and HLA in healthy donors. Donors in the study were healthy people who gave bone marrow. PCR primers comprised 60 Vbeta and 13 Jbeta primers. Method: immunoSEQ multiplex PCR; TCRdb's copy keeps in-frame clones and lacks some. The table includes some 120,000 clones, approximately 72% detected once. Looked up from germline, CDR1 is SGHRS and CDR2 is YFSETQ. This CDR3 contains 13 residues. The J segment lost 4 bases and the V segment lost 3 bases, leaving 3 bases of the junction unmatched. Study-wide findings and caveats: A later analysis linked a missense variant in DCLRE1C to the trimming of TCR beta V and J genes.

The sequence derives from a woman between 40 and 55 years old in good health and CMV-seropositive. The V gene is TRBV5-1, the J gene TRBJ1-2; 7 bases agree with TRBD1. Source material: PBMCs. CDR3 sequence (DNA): TGCGCCAGCAGCTCTAGGGACAGCTATGGCTACACCTTC. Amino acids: CASSSRDSYGYTF.